This T cell receptor (beta chain) was found in a study of T cells after yellow fever vaccination. Using its own MiXCR run on the 5' RACE reads, TCRdb lists one record per CDR3 protein. The sample holds 230,000 or so distinct CDR3 sequences, approximately 3.6% seen once. The CDR3 runs 14 residues. Per germline, CDR1 KGHSH and CDR2 LQKENI. After removal of 2 bases from V and 8 bases from J, the junction contained 5 bases not matched to a gene. The table lists this clonotype with many counts. The sample in question was PBMCs, obtained 15 days after the yellow fever booster vaccination. The receptor's source is a man aged 18-30 years who received the YFV17D yellow fever vaccine. The chain employs TRBV18 and TRBJ2-1; 8 bases align to TRBD1. The CDR3 is CASSPRQGADEQFF. The DNA for the CDR3 is TGTGCCAGCTCACCAAGGCAGGGGGCCGATGAGCAGTTCTTC.